This T cell receptor beta chain was observed in a study of cytomegalovirus exposure and HLA in healthy donors. This CDR3 has 13 residues. The germline CDR1 and CDR2 sequences are SGHNT and YYREEE (reference sequence). Trimming shortened V by 7 bases and J by 3 bases, and 13 bases separated the two germline ends. PCR primers comprised 60 Vbeta and 13 Jbeta primers. Generated by immunoSEQ multiplex PCR, the TCRdb table keeps only in-frame clones and is missing some. The sample has over 150,000 clones, about 90% seen once. Sequences were obtained from PBMCs. The source is a girl younger than two in good health and CMV-seronegative. The gene calls are TRBV5-4 and TRBJ1-2; D unclear. The CDR3 DNA reads as TGTGCCAGCGCACTAGCCCTCCACTATGGCTACACCTTC. Amino acid sequence: CASALALHYGYTF.